One and the same sample provided the 27 T cell receptor beta chains below, sequenced in a study of metastatic and nonmetastatic thyroid tumors. TCRdb re-clonotyped the PCR reads through MiXCR. Among over 30,000 clones listed, around 32% were seen once. Thyroid surgery took place with no prior treatment in any patient. The sample taken for sequencing was blood. The receptors here all came from a female donor with papillary thyroid cancer or a benign thyroid nodule (not recorded which). Some clones in this sample may be carry-over from other donors' samples.

This chain links TRBV4-1 with TRBJ2-7; 7 positions agree with TRBD2. The junction had 6 bases not matched to a gene; V was cut back by 1 base and J by 3 bases. The CDR3 is made up of 15 amino acids. The germline CDR1 and CDR2 sequences are MGHRA and YSYEKL. The CDR3 spells CASSQVIGEGYEQYF. The CDR3 nucleotides are TGCGCCAGCAGCCAAGTAATAGGGGAGGGCTACGAGCAGTACTTC.

This clone was observed a handful of times. The CDR3 DNA is TGTGCCAGCAACAAAGACGGGACGAGCTACGAGCAGTACTTC. As protein: CASNKDGTSYEQYF. The chain has TRBV12-3 or TRBV12-4 and TRBJ2-7; tentatively, D is TRBD1 or TRBD2 (5 bases each). The CDR3 is made up of 14 amino acids. Trimming left V 7 bases short and J 3 bases short, with 16 bases between.

Ten or more counts support this clone. The rearrangement links TRBV19 to TRBJ1-1, with D unresolved. V lost 3 bases and J 1 base, leaving 12 bases between the germline ends. The CDR3 runs to 15 residues. CDR1 LNHDA and CDR2 SQIVND come from the germline V gene (reference sequence). The CDR3 is CASSMLEQKNTEAFF. The CDR3, as DNA: TGTGCCAGTAGTATGCTTGAACAGAAGAACACTGAAGCTTTCTTT.

By share of the sample, this clone is medium-sized. The rearrangement joins TRBV2 to TRBJ2-1; no definite D call. V lost 8 bases to trimming and J lost 12 bases, with 14 bases between them. This CDR3 has 11 amino acids. From germline, CDR1 is SNHLY and CDR2 FYNNEI. DNA of the CDR3: TGTGCCAGCCAAGGACGGGTGGTGCAGTTCTTC. This codes for CASQGRVVQFF.

Ten or more counts support this clone. J is TRBJ1-1 and V is TRBV12-3 or TRBV12-4; D is perhaps TRBD1 (5 bases). Trimming shortened V by 6 bases and J by 1 base, and 9 bases separated the two germline ends. The CDR3 length is 13 residues. CDR3 residues: CASSHDRNTEAFF. The CDR3 DNA reads as TGTGCCAGCAGCCACGACAGGAACACTGAAGCTTTCTTT.

This clone was picked up a small number of times. This sequence joins TRBV11-2 and TRBJ2-1, with D maybe TRBD2 (5 bases). CDR3 length equals 13 residues. Trimming took off 3 bases at V and 6 bases at J, with 9 bases between the two ends. Germline CDR1 reads SGHAT; CDR2 reads FQNNGV. The CDR3, as DNA: TGTGCCAGCAGCTTGGGCGGACTCAATGAGCAGTTCTTC. This sequence encodes CASSLGGLNEQFF.

The chain couples TRBV2 to TRBJ1-2; unclear D gene. CDR1 SNHLY and CDR2 FYNNEI come from the germline V gene. There are 15 residues in the CDR3. V was clipped by 7 bases and J by 6 bases, with 21 bases between them. As DNA, the CDR3 is TGTGCCAGCATCCCAGATAAAGGCGGCTCTCATGGCTACACCTTC. It is translated as CASIPDKGGSHGYTF.

The chain is built from TRBV20-1 and TRBJ2-3, with 8 bases aligning to TRBD1. The V segment lost 6 bases and the J segment 2 bases; nucleotides outside the gene matches: 13. Germline V gene lookup returns CDR1 DFQATT and CDR2 SNEGSKA (reference sequence). This CDR3 is 16 amino acids long. The CDR3 DNA follows: TGCAGTGCCCCCCGGGGGACAGGACTTTTCACAGATACGCAGTATTTT. Residues: CSAPRGTGLFTDTQYF.

This clone was counted at least ten times. The J gene is TRBJ2-7, the V gene TRBV4-1; 9 bases match TRBD1. J gave up 6 bases and V 2 bases, and 8 bases lay outside the gene matches. Germline CDR1 reads MGHRA; CDR2 reads YSYEKL. The CDR3 sequence is 15 residues long. The CDR3 DNA is TGCGCCAGCAGCCAACCCGGGACAGGGAACCTCGAGCAGTACTTC. Translation gives CASSQPGTGNLEQYF.

By its share, this clone is medium-sized (0.01 to 0.1%). The V and J genes are TRBV20-1 and TRBJ1-1; no definite D call. The CDR3 length is 13 residues. The ends were cut back, 1 base at V and 1 base at J, with 7 bases in the middle. Germline CDR1 reads DFQATT; CDR2 reads SNEGSKA (reference sequence). DNA for the CDR3: TGCAGTGCTAGAGGACGGGGGAACACTGAAGCTTTCTTT. Its protein product is CSARGRGNTEAFF.

This clone was observed a handful of times. The V call is TRBV5-1, the J call TRBJ2-1; D uncertain. V shed 7 bases and J shed 8 bases, with 10 bases lying between them. The CDR3 has 11 amino acids. The germline V gene encodes CDR1 SGHRS and CDR2 YFSETQ. CDR3 coding DNA: TGCGCCAGCGCAGCGAACGATGAGCAGTTCTTC. Translated, it gives CASAANDEQFF.

In its sample, this clone was seen a few times. The chain links TRBV27 to TRBJ2-1; 10 nucleotides line up with TRBD2. V lost 7 bases to trimming and J lost 6 bases; unmatched junction nucleotides: 6. Germline V lookup: CDR1 MNHEY, CDR2 SMNVEV (reference sequence). This CDR3 region has 14 residues. The CDR3 DNA reads TGTGCCAGCACCTCCGGACTAGCGGCCAATGAGCAGTTCTTC. Amino acids: CASTSGLAANEQFF.

Details on this clone: The junction departs from the called germline gene at one end, perhaps through a read error. The sample has other DNA sequences that encode this CDR3 too. This chain links TRBV4-2 with TRBJ2-2; 8 bases map to TRBD1. The CDR3 consists of 15 residues. Germline CDR1 is LGHNA and CDR2 is YNFKEQ. CDR3 nucleotide sequence: TGTGCCAGCAGCCCCGGGACAGGTGACACCGGTGAGCTGTTTTTT. It encodes CASSPGTGDTGELFF.

V gene TRBV5-1 combines with J gene TRBJ1-1; D perhaps matches TRBD1 (5 bases). The CDR3 totals 16 residues. The V gene lost 0 bases and the J gene lost 1 base, with 13 bases spanning the gap. The germline V gene has CDR1 SGHRS and CDR2 YFSETQ. CDR3 sequence (DNA): TGCGCCAGCAGCTTGGATTCGGGGGGAGGGAACACTGAAGCTTTCTTT. It specifies CASSLDSGGGNTEAFF.

The sample holds a few counts of this clone. The chain carries TRBV6-2 or TRBV6-3 and TRBJ1-1; D gene ambiguous. This CDR3 region has 11 residues. CDR1 MNHEY and CDR2 SVGEGT come from the germline V gene. Trimming left V 6 bases short and J 5 bases short, with 7 bases between. The CDR3 DNA follows: TGTGCCAGCAGCCTCCGGACTGAAGCTTTCTTT. The encoded protein is CASSLRTEAFF.

In this sample, this clone is medium-sized (0.01 to 0.1%). This sequence joins TRBV24-1 and TRBJ2-7, with D hard to call. Germline CDR1 and CDR2: KGHDR and SFDVKD. The length of the CDR3 is 15 residues. Trimming took 4 bases from V and 6 from J, leaving 18 bases between them. Written as DNA, the CDR3 is TGTGCCACCAGTGAAGGAGACGTAGCATACTTCGAGCAGTACTTC. Translated, it gives CATSEGDVAYFEQYF.

This clone was seen more than once but under ten times. CDR3 bases: TGTGCCAGCAGCCAAGAACTTCGACTAGCGGGGGCCTACGAGCAGTACTTC. Amino acid sequence: CASSQELRLAGAYEQYF. The chain carries TRBV4-2 and TRBJ2-7; 12 bases match TRBD2. With V trimmed by 0 bases and J by 2 bases, 5 bases remained unmatched. Germline V gene sequence: CDR1 LGHNA, CDR2 YNFKEQ. There are 17 residues in the CDR3.

This clone was counted at least ten times. The rearrangement links TRBV2 to TRBJ1-4; weak D call: TRBD1 (6 bases). V was shortened by 11 bases and J by 3 bases, with 13 bases between the two germline ends. Germline CDR1 and CDR2: SNHLY and FYNNEI. CDR3 length: 13 residues. CDR3 amino acids: CALLGAANEKLFF. For the CDR3, the DNA is TGTGCCCTGTTGGGGGCGGCTAATGAAAAACTGTTTTTT.

The genes are TRBV20-1 and TRBJ1-1, with D uncertain. V gave up 0 bases and J gave up 1 base, with 9 bases separating them. Germline CDR1 reads DFQATT; CDR2 reads SNEGSKA (reference sequence). The CDR3 is 14 residues long. The CDR3 nucleotides read TGCAGTGCTAGAGAAAGCAACGCGAACACTGAAGCTTTCTTT. This codes for CSARESNANTEAFF.

Ten or more counts support this clone. The chain joins TRBV9 to TRBJ1-1; D is possibly TRBD1 (6 bases). V was cut by 3 bases and J by 5 bases, with 17 bases left in between. CDR1 and CDR2 (germline): SGDLS, YYNGEE. The CDR3 length is 15 residues. CDR3: CASSAAGGPGTEAFF. In nucleotides, the CDR3 is TGTGCCAGCAGCGCCGCGGGGGGGCCGGGTACTGAAGCTTTCTTT.

V is TRBV7-9 and J is TRBJ2-5; D is undetermined. V lost 5 bases to trimming and J lost 2 bases, with 15 bases between them. The CDR3 totals 15 residues. Germline V gene lookup returns CDR1 SEHNR and CDR2 FQNEAQ (reference sequence). In nucleotides, the CDR3 is TGTGCCAGCAGCCCCATTGGACGTAGGCAAGAGACCCAGTACTTC. This translates into CASSPIGRRQETQYF. Combining the CDR3 with reference TRBV7-9 and TRBJ2-5 gives the whole variable domain DTGVSQNPRHKITKRGQNVTFRCDPISEHNRLYWYRQTLGQGPEFLTYFQNEAQLEKSRLLSDRFSAERPKGSFSTLEIQRTEQGDSAMYLCASSPIGRRQETQYFGPGTRLLVL.

The CDR3 spells CATSTRNTEAFF. The CDR3 nucleotides are TGTGCCACCAGCACCCGGAACACTGAAGCTTTCTTT. The V call is TRBV15, the J call TRBJ1-1; D not resolved. Trimming removed 4 bases from V and 1 base from J, with 4 bases in between. The CDR3 totals 12 residues. Germline CDR1 reads LNHNV; CDR2 reads YYDKDF (reference sequence).

Of note for this clone: The CDR3 does not close with the conserved phenylalanine or tryptophan, likely indicating a read error. The chain couples TRBV20-1 to TRBJ2-1, with no clear D. The CDR3 sequence is 14 residues long. The germline V gene encodes CDR1 DFQATT and CDR2 SNEGSKA (reference sequence). Trimming pared 5 bases from V and 4 bases from J, leaving 15 bases between. CDR3: CSAFGPNSYNEQFV. CDR3 bases: TGCAGTGCTTTCGGACCGAACTCATACAATGAGCAGTTCGTC.

By share, this clone ranks as medium-sized. This chain connects TRBV11-2 to TRBJ2-7; D may match TRBD1 or TRBD2 (5 bases each). V lost 4 bases and J lost 7, with 17 bases in between. The CDR3 contains 14 residues. Germline CDR1 is SGHAT and CDR2 is FQNNGV. This CDR3 reads CASSYGTRVGEQYF. Here the CDR3 DNA reads TGTGCCAGCAGCTACGGGACGAGGGTGGGAGAGCAGTACTTC.

This clone was counted between two and nine times. The CDR3, as DNA: TGTGCCAGCAGTTACGGACAGGAAGAGACCCAGTACTTC. Translation gives CASSYGQEETQYF. The V gene is TRBV12-3 or TRBV12-4, the J gene TRBJ2-5, with TRBD1 identical over 7 bases. With V trimmed by 4 bases and J by 3 bases, 2 bases remained unmatched. This CDR3 has 13 amino acids.

V and J are TRBV28 and TRBJ1-2; D is ambiguous. The CDR3 loop spans 13 amino acids. V gave up 1 base and J gave up 7 bases, with 10 bases separating them. Looked up from germline, CDR1 is MDHEN and CDR2 is SYDVKM. The CDR3 loop reads CASSLYCLAGYTF. The CDR3 bases are TGTGCCAGCAGTTTATACTGCCTGGCTGGCTACACCTTC.

This clone has at least ten counts. The J gene is TRBJ2-1, the V gene TRBV2; D possibly corresponds to TRBD2 (5 bases). Germline loops: CDR1 SNHLY, CDR2 FYNNEI. The V end lost 4 bases, the J end lost 1 base, and 11 bases lay between the germline ends. The CDR3 has 15 residues. CDR3 residues: CASSVGIESYNEQFF. For the CDR3, the DNA is TGTGCCAGCAGTGTCGGGATTGAATCCTACAATGAGCAGTTCTTC.